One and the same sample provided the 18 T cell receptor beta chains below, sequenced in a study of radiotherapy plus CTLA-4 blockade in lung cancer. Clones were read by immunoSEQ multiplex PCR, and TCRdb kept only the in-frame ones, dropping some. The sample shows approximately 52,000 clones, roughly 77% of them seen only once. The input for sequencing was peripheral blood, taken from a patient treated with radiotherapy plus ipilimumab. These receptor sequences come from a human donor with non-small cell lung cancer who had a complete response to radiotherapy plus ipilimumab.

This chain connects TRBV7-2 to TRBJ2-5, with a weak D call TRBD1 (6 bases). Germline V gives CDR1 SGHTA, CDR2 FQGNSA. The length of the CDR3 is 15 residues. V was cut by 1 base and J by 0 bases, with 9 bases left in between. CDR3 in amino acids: CASSLGGRDQETQYF. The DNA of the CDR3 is TGTGCCAGCAGCTTAGGGGGGCGAGACCAAGAGACCCAGTACTTC. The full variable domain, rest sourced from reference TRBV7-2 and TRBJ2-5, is GAGVSQSPSNKVTEKGKDVELRCDPISGHTALYWYRQSLGQGLEFLIYFQGNSAPDKSGLPSDRFSAERTGGSVSTLTIQRTQQEDSAVYLCASSLGGRDQETQYFGPGTRLLVL.

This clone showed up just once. The CDR3 sequence is CASSLVPAGGQETQYF. The CDR3 nucleotides read TGTGCCAGCAGCTTAGTCCCAGCGGGGGGACAAGAGACCCAGTACTTC. The rearrangement joins TRBV7-6 to TRBJ2-5, with TRBD2 identical over 9 bases. The CDR3 totals 16 residues. V shed 1 base and J 2 bases; nucleotides not matched to a gene: 5. Germline assignment: CDR1 SGHVS and CDR2 FNYEAQ.

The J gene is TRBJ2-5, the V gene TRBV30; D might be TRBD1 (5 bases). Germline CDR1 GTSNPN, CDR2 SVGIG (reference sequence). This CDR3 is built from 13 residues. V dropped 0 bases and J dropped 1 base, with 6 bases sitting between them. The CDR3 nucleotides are TGTGCCTGGAGTGTGGGGCTCCAAGAGACCCAGTACTTC. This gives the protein CAWSVGLQETQYF.

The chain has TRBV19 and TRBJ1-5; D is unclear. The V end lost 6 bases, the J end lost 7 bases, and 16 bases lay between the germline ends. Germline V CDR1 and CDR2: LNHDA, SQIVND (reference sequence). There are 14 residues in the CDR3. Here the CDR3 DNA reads TGTGCCAGTAGCAACACCCTGACAAGGCAGCCCCAGCATTTT. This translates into CASSNTLTRQPQHF.

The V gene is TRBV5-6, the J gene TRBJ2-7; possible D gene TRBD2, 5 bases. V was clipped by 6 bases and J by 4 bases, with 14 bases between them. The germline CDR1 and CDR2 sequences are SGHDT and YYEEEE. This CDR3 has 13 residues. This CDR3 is CASNSGFNYEQYF. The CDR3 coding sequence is TGTGCCAGCAATTCGGGGTTTAATTACGAGCAGTACTTC.

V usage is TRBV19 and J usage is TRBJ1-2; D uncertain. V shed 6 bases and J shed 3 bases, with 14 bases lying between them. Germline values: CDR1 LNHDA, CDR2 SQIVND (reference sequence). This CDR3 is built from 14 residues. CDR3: CASSYQGSDYGYTF. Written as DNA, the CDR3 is TGTGCCAGTAGCTACCAAGGCAGCGACTATGGCTACACCTTC.

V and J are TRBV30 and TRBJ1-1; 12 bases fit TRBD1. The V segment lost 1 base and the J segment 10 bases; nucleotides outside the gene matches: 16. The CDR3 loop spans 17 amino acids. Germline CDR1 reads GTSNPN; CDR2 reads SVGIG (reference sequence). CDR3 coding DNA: TGTGCCTGGAGTGGGGCGGGTTGGCGCCCGGGACAGGGGGCAGCTTTCTTT. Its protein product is CAWSGAGWRPGQGAAFF.

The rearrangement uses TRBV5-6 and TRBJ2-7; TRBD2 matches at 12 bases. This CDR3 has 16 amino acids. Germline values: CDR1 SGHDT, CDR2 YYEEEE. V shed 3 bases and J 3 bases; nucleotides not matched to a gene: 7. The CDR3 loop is CASSSLTSGRIYEQYF. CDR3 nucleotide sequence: TGTGCCAGCAGCTCACTGACTAGCGGGAGAATCTACGAGCAGTACTTC.

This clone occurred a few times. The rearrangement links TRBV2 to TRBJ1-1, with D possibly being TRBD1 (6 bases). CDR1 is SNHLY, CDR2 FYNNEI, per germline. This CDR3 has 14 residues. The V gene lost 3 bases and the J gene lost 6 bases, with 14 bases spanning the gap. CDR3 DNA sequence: TGTGCCAGCAGTGAGGACAGAAGAGACTCTGAAGCTTTCTTT. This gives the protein CASSEDRRDSEAFF. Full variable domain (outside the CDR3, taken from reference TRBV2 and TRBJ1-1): EPEVTQTPSHQVTQMGQEVILRCVPISNHLYFYWYRQILGQKVEFLVSFYNNEISEKSEIFDDQFSVERPDGSNFTLKIRSTKLEDSAMYFCASSEDRRDSEAFFGQGTRLTVV.

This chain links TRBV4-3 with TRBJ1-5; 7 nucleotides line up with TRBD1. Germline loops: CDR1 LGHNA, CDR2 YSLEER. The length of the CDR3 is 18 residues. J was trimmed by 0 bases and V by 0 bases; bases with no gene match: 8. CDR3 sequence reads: CASSQERQGGYSNQPQHF. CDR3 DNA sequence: TGCGCCAGCAGCCAAGAACGGCAGGGGGGATATAGCAATCAGCCCCAGCATTTT.

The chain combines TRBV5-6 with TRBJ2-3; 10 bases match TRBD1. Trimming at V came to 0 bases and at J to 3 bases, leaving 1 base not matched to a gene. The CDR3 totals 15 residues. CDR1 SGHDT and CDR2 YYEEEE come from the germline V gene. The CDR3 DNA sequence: TGTGCCAGCAGCTTGGTGGGACAGGGGACAGATACGCAGTATTTT. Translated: CASSLVGQGTDTQYF.

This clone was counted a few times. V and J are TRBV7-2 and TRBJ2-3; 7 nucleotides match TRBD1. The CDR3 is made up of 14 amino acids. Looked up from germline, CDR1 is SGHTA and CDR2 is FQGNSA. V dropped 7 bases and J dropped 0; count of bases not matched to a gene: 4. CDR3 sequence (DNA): TGTGCCAGCAAACAACAGGGGAGCACAGATACGCAGTATTTT. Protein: CASKQQGSTDTQYF.

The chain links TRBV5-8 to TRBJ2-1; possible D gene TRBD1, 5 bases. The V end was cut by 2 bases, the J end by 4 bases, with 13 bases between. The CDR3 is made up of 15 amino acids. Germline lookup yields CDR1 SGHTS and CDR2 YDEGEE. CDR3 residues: CASSFGARVYNEQFF. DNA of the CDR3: TGTGCCAGCAGCTTTGGGGCTAGAGTATACAATGAGCAGTTCTTC. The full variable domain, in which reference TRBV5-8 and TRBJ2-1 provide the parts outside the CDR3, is EAGVTQSPTHLIKTRGQQATLRCSPISGHTSVYWYQQALGLGLQFLLWYDEGEERNRGNFPPRFSGRQFPNYSSELNVNALELEDSALYLCASSFGARVYNEQFFGPGTRLTVL.

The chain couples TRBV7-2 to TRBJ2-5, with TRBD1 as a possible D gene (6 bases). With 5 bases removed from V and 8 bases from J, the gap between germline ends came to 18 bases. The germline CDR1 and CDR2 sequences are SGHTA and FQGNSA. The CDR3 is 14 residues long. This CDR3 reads CASSPSTGLATQYF. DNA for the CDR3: TGTGCCAGCAGCCCGTCGACAGGATTGGCTACCCAGTACTTC.

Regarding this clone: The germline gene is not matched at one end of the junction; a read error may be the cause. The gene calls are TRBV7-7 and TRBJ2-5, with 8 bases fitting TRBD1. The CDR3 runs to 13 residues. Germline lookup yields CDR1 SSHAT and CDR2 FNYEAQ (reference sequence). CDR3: CASSSDREETQYF. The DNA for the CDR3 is TGTGCTAGCAGCTCGGACAGGGAAGAGACCCAGTACTTC.

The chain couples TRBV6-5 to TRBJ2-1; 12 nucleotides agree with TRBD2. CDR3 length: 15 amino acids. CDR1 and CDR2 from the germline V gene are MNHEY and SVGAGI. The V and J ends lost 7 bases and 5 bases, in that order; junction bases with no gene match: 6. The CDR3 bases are TGTGCCAGCACTAGGACTAGCGGGGATGACAATGAGCAGTTCTTC. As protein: CASTRTSGDDNEQFF.

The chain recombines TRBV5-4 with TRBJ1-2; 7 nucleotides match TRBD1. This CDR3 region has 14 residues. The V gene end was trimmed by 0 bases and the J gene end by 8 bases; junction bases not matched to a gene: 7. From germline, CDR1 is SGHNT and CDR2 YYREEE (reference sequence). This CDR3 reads CASSLGQGKDGYTF. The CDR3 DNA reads TGTGCCAGCAGCTTGGGACAGGGAAAAGACGGCTACACCTTC.

CDR3 sequence: CASSPPTGWTEAFF. The CDR3 DNA is TGTGCCAGCTCACCACCGACAGGGTGGACTGAAGCTTTCTTT. The chain combines TRBV18 with TRBJ1-1; 7 bases fit TRBD1. CDR1 and CDR2 from the germline V gene are KGHSH and LQKENI. Trimming took 0 bases from V and 5 from J; bases not matched to a gene: 3. The CDR3 spans 14 residues.